These 30 T cell receptor beta chains share one sample of origin, sequenced in a study of blood T cells in healthy people across ages. It was with a sample-barcoded 5' primer and a J-beta primer mix that a second PCR of about 6 to 11 cycles was run. TCRdb reprocessed the 5' RACE reads via MiXCR and lists one record per CDR3 protein. The table shows some 760,000 distinct CDR3 sequences, with 20% to 25% occurring only once. These same records also appear under a second study, on T cells of mothers and their children.

The specimen was blood. These receptors were taken from a boy younger than 18 in good health.

This clonotype occurred a few times. The chain couples TRBV24-1 to TRBJ2-1; 7 bases line up with TRBD1. Per germline, CDR1 KGHDR and CDR2 SFDVKD. CDR3 length: 17 residues. The V segment lost 1 base and the J segment 3 bases; nucleotides outside the gene matches: 8. DNA for the CDR3: TGTGCCACCAGTGATTTAGCAAAGGGGGCCGACTACAATGAGCAGTTCTTC. Translation gives CATSDLAKGADYNEQFF.

The gene calls are TRBV5-1 and TRBJ2-5; no definite D call. The CDR3 contains 13 residues. Germline loops: CDR1 SGHRS, CDR2 YFSETQ. V shed 1 base and J shed 3 bases, with 7 bases lying between them. The CDR3 sequence is CASSLWAEETQYF. CDR3 coding DNA: TGCGCCAGCAGCTTGTGGGCAGAAGAGACCCAGTACTTC.

A few counts support this clonotype. The J gene is TRBJ2-7, the V gene TRBV15; the match to TRBD1 covers 11 bases. Looked up from germline, CDR1 is LNHNV and CDR2 is YYDKDF (reference sequence). V trimming: 3 bases; J trimming: 3 bases; junction bases outside the gene matches: 7. This CDR3 spans 16 amino acids. CDR3 DNA: TGTGCCACCAGCAGGGCCTTGGGGACAGGGGGCTACGAGCAGTACTTC. Its protein is CATSRALGTGGYEQYF.

The rearrangement links TRBV24-1 to TRBJ2-5; D is tentatively TRBD1 or TRBD2 (5 bases each). The DNA end is more similar to TRBJ2-1, so the J call may be wrong. Germline CDR1 KGHDR, CDR2 SFDVKD. The CDR3 is made up of 15 amino acids. CDR3 protein: CATSTPGRAYNEQFF. The CDR3 DNA sequence: TGTGCCACCAGTACACCGGGACGGGCCTACAATGAGCAGTTCTTC.

The chain uses TRBV20-1 and TRBJ2-2, with D uncertain. The CDR3 spans 14 residues. Germline CDR1 DFQATT, CDR2 SNEGSKA (reference sequence). V was shortened by 0 bases and J by 1 base, with 6 bases between the two germline ends. CDR3 in amino acids: CSARDWGNTGELFF. In DNA form, the CDR3 reads TGCAGTGCTAGAGATTGGGGGAACACCGGGGAGCTGTTTTTT.

The gene calls are TRBV24-1 and TRBJ1-2; TRBD1 might be the D (5 bases). Per germline, CDR1 KGHDR and CDR2 SFDVKD. Trimming removed 2 bases from V and 4 bases from J, with 13 bases in between. There are 15 residues in the CDR3. CDR3 loop: CATSDSQGLGYGYTF. CDR3 coding DNA: TGTGCCACCAGTGATTCTCAGGGCTTGGGCTATGGCTACACCTTC.

The chain carries TRBV6-6 and TRBJ2-5, with TRBD2 matching over 7 bases. V lost 7 bases to trimming and J lost 1 base; unmatched junction nucleotides: 9. CDR1 is MNHNY, CDR2 SVGAGI, per germline (reference sequence). The CDR3 totals 15 residues. CDR3 DNA sequence: TGTGCCAGCACACGGACTAGAGTCAGCCAAGAGACCCAGTACTTC. Translating gives CASTRTRVSQETQYF.

The J gene is TRBJ1-2, the V gene TRBV12-3 or TRBV12-4; D is unresolved. The CDR3 extends over 16 amino acids. V lost 6 bases and J lost 4, with 21 bases in between. CDR3 DNA sequence: TGTGCCAGCAGCCCGGACCACAGCTTAAGAACCTATGGCTACACCTTC. Its translation is CASSPDHSLRTYGYTF.

This clonotype has a handful of counts. The CDR3 DNA sequence: TGTGCCAGTCAAGCGGGGCTTTACAATGAGCAGTTCTTC. Protein product: CASQAGLYNEQFF. This chain links TRBV12-3 or TRBV12-4 with TRBJ2-1; 7 bases fit TRBD2. After removal of 9 bases from V and 4 bases from J, the junction contained 6 bases not matched to a gene. The CDR3 has 13 amino acids.

This clonotype turned up a few times. The V gene is TRBV29-1, the J gene TRBJ2-1, with a tentative D call TRBD2 (5 bases). CDR1 is SQVTM, CDR2 ANQGSEA, per germline. With 7 bases removed from V and 0 bases from J, the gap between germline ends came to 13 bases. The length of the CDR3 is 14 residues. CDR3 protein: CSGRPPSSYNEQFF. The CDR3 bases are TGCAGCGGGAGGCCACCAAGCTCCTACAATGAGCAGTTCTTC.

Comments on this clonotype: Germline and junction disagree at one end, which may indicate a read error. The V gene is TRBV29-1, the J gene TRBJ2-5; D is perhaps TRBD2 (5 bases). The germline gives CDR1 SQVTM, CDR2 ANQGSEA. The CDR3 consists of 11 residues. The CDR3 DNA reads as TGCAGCGCCGAAAGTGGAGGTCCGGAGTTCTTC. Translated, it gives CSAESGGPEFF.

The DNA for the CDR3 is TGTGCCAGCAGTTTAGCGGTAGCGGGTTTGAATGAGCAGTTCTTC. Amino acids: CASSLAVAGLNEQFF. This sequence joins TRBV27 and TRBJ2-1, with 7 bases identical to TRBD2. The CDR3 runs 15 residues. Germline trimming cut 2 bases from V and 7 bases from J; bases unmatched to any gene: 8. Germline V gene lookup returns CDR1 MNHEY and CDR2 SMNVEV (reference sequence).

Points on this clonotype: The junction departs from germline at one end; a sequencing error may be responsible. The chain has TRBV11-2 and TRBJ2-2; 7 nucleotides align to TRBD1. Germline V gene sequence: CDR1 SGHAT, CDR2 FQNNGV. CDR3 length equals 17 residues. The CDR3, as DNA: TGTGCCAGCAGCTCACCGGGACAGATATCGAACACCAGGGAGCTGTTTTTT. It translates to CASSSPGQISNTRELFF.

The chain carries TRBV20-1 and TRBJ1-1, with D possibly matching TRBD1 (6 bases). The CDR3 is made up of 14 amino acids. Trimming pared 2 bases from V and 3 bases from J, leaving 13 bases between. Germline values: CDR1 DFQATT, CDR2 SNEGSKA (reference sequence). The CDR3 reads CSARYRAAYTEAFF. In DNA form, the CDR3 reads TGCAGTGCTAGATACAGGGCTGCGTACACTGAAGCTTTCTTT.

In its sample, this clonotype was seen a few times. The chain joins TRBV13 to TRBJ1-2; unclear D gene. Deletions cut 0 bases from V and 0 bases from J, with 8 bases between. This CDR3 comprises 15 residues. In germline, CDR1 is PRHDT, CDR2 FYEKMQ (reference sequence). For the CDR3, the DNA is TGTGCCAGCAGCTTAGGCGGGAATCCTAACTATGGCTACACCTTC. Its translation is CASSLGGNPNYGYTF.

The chain recombines TRBV9 with TRBJ2-3, with TRBD1 matching over 7 bases. The J segment lost 3 bases and the V segment lost 3 bases, leaving 7 bases of the junction unmatched. This CDR3 spans 15 amino acids. Per the germline V gene, CDR1 is SGDLS and CDR2 is YYNGEE. The CDR3 loop reads CASSARQGVTDTQYF. The CDR3 coding sequence is TGTGCCAGCAGCGCAAGACAGGGAGTGACAGATACGCAGTATTTT.

The chain is built from TRBV12-5 and TRBJ2-3; D remains ambiguous. Germline assignment: CDR1 LGHNT and CDR2 FRNRAP. CDR3 length: 14 amino acids. Between the trimmed V and J ends, which lost 6 bases and 0 bases, there was a span of 10 bases. CDR3 in DNA: TGTGCTAGTGGGCTTGAGCTGAGCACAGATACGCAGTATTTT. It encodes CASGLELSTDTQYF.

This clonotype has just a few counts. The chain joins TRBV29-1 to TRBJ2-7; 7 nucleotides line up with TRBD1. This CDR3 is built from 14 residues. From germline, CDR1 is SQVTM and CDR2 ANQGSEA. V dropped 6 bases and J dropped 2; count of bases not matched to a gene: 10. The CDR3 region has the DNA TGCAGCGTCGTCACCGGACAGGAGACCTACGAGCAGTACTTC. Translation: CSVVTGQETYEQYF.

This clonotype has a handful of counts. The gene calls are TRBV7-2 and TRBJ1-1, with D tentatively TRBD1 (5 bases). CDR3 length equals 14 residues. The V and J ends lost 2 bases and 7 bases respectively, with 14 bases between them. The germline CDR1 and CDR2 sequences are SGHTA and FQGNSA. The CDR3 nucleotides are TGTGCCAGCAGCTTAATTGGGGGGAAAGTTGAAGCTTTCTTT. This encodes CASSLIGGKVEAFF.

The chain is built from TRBV28 and TRBJ2-3; D could derive from TRBD1 or TRBD2 (5 bases each). Germline V gene lookup returns CDR1 MDHEN and CDR2 SYDVKM. The CDR3 contains 13 residues. Trimming left V 7 bases short and J 4 bases short, with 12 bases between. CDR3 bases: TGTGCCAGCACCCCCGTGGGACCAGATACGCAGTATTTT. This codes for CASTPVGPDTQYF.

The genes are TRBV5-1 and TRBJ2-5; 7 bases map to TRBD1. V dropped 5 bases and J dropped 0; count of bases not matched to a gene: 7. This CDR3 is 15 amino acids long. The germline gives CDR1 SGHRS, CDR2 YFSETQ. The CDR3 sequence is CASREQGNYQETQYF. The DNA for the CDR3 is TGCGCCAGCAGGGAACAGGGGAACTACCAAGAGACCCAGTACTTC.

This rearrangement joins TRBV6-5 to TRBJ2-5; 7 nucleotides align to TRBD2. The CDR3 covers 16 residues. Looked up from germline, CDR1 is MNHEY and CDR2 is SVGAGI. The J segment lost 4 bases and the V segment lost 4 bases, leaving 12 bases of the junction unmatched. As DNA, the CDR3 is TGTGCCAGCAGTTGGAATAACGGGGGGTCAATAGAGACCCAGTACTTC. Amino acid sequence: CASSWNNGGSIETQYF.

This clonotype was seen only a few times. This chain links TRBV7-9 with TRBJ1-2, with 8 bases identical to TRBD1. The germline V gene has CDR1 SEHNR and CDR2 FQNEAQ (reference sequence). The V segment lost 6 bases and the J segment 5 bases; nucleotides outside the gene matches: 8. The CDR3 totals 14 residues. The CDR3 DNA is TGTGCCAGCAGTGGACCGACAGGGGCTTATGGCTACACCTTC. This encodes CASSGPTGAYGYTF.

The rearrangement joins TRBV3-1 to TRBJ2-4, with TRBD2 as a possible D gene (6 bases). The CDR3 has 13 amino acids. Germline V CDR1 and CDR2: LGHDT, YNNKEL (reference sequence). V was shortened by 4 bases and J by 9 bases, with 13 bases between the two germline ends. The CDR3 region has the DNA TGTGCCAGCAGCCCCCGGGACGGGGGCATTCAGTACTTC. It translates to CASSPRDGGIQYF.

This rearrangement joins TRBV3-1 to TRBJ2-4; D not certain. This CDR3 is built from 17 residues. The germline V gene has CDR1 LGHDT and CDR2 YNNKEL (reference sequence). Trimming stripped 2 bases from V and 3 bases from J, with 17 bases between. The CDR3 DNA follows: TGTGCCAGCAGCCAACTAAAACTCGCGGCAGGCAAAAACATTCAGTACTTC. Translating it yields CASSQLKLAAGKNIQYF.

This clonotype was counted ten times or more. This chain uses TRBV9 with TRBJ2-1, with D perhaps matching TRBD1 or TRBD2 (6 bases each). The CDR3 is 16 amino acids. V lost 7 bases, J lost 3 bases, and 20 bases lay in between. CDR1 is SGDLS and CDR2 is YYNGEE in the germline V gene. CDR3 bases: TGTGCCAGCTCCACGGGCGGGACAACCAACTACAATGAGCAGTTCTTC. This codes for CASSTGGTTNYNEQFF.

The table lists this clonotype with a few counts. The chain is built from TRBV7-9 and TRBJ2-4; D is ambiguous. Germline-derived CDR1 and CDR2 are SEHNR and FQNEAQ (reference sequence). V shed 6 bases and J shed 0 bases, with 6 bases lying between them. The CDR3 covers 13 residues. The CDR3 protein is CASSELAKNIQYF. The CDR3 DNA reads TGTGCCAGCAGTGAACTAGCCAAAAACATTCAGTACTTC.

The gene calls are TRBV10-3 and TRBJ2-5; 10 bases map to TRBD1. Germline assignment: CDR1 ENHRY and CDR2 SYGVKD. The CDR3 is made up of 13 amino acids. V lost 4 bases, J lost 12 bases, and 8 bases stayed unmatched. The DNA of the CDR3 is TGTGCCATCAGTGGGGGACAGGGGTTGGGAGAGTACTTC. Amino acid sequence: CAISGGQGLGEYF.

This clonotype occurred a few times. The chain uses TRBV28 and TRBJ2-1; 10 bases align to TRBD2. Per the germline V gene, CDR1 is MDHEN and CDR2 is SYDVKM. V was clipped by 5 bases and J by 0 bases; unmatched bases: 1. CDR3 length equals 15 residues. The CDR3 loop reads CASSSGRASYNEQFF. The CDR3 nucleotides are TGTGCCAGCAGTAGCGGGAGGGCCTCCTACAATGAGCAGTTCTTC. The full variable domain, rest sourced from reference TRBV28 and TRBJ2-1, is DVKVTQSSRYLVKRTGEKVFLECVQDMDHENMFWYRQDPGLGLRLIYFSYDVKMKEKGDIPEGYSVSREKKERFSLILESASTNQTSMYLCASSSGRASYNEQFFGPGTRLTVL.

V is TRBV4-1 and J is TRBJ1-1; 8 bases match TRBD1. Germline V gives CDR1 MGHRA, CDR2 YSYEKL. The CDR3 runs to 15 residues. Trimming removed 7 bases from V and 4 bases from J; junction bases left unmatched: 11. CDR3 loop: CASKQGVNPSTEAFF. As DNA, the CDR3 is TGCGCCAGCAAACAGGGGGTAAATCCCTCCACTGAAGCTTTCTTT.